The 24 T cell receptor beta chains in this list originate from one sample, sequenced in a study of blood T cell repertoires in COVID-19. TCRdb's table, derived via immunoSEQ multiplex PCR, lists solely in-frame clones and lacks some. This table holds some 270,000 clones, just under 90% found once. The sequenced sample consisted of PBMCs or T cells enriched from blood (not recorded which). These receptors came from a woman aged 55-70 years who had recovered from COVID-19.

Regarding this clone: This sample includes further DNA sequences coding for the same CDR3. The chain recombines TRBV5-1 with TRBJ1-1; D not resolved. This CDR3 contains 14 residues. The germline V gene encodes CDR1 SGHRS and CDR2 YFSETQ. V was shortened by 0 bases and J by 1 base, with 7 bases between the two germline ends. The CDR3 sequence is CASSLESGNTEAFF. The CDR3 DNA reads TGCGCCAGCAGCTTGGAATCGGGGAACACTGAAGCTTTCTTT.

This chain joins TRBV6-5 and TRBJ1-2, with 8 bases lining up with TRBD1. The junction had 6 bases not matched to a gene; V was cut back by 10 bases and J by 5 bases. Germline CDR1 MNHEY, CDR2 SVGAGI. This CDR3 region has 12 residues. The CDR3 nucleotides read TGTGCCACCAGGACAGGGTATTATGGCTACACCTTC. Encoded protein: CATRTGYYGYTF.

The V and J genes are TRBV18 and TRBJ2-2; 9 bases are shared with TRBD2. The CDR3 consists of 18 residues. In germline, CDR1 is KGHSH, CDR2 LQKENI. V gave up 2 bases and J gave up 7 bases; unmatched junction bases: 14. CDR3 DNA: TGTGCCAGCTCACCAACGCGGGTAGCGGGGGCGCAAGGCGGGGAGCTGTTTTTT. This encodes CASSPTRVAGAQGGELFF.

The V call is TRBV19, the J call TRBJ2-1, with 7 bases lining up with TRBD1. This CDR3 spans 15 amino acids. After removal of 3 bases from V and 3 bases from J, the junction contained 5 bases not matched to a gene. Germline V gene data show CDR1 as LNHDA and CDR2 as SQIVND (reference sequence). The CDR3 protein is CASSIDGTDYNEQFF. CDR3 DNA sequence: TGTGCCAGTAGTATCGACGGGACAGACTACAATGAGCAGTTCTTC. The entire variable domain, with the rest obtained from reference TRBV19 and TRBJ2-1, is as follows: DGGITQSPKYLFRKEGQNVTLSCEQNLNHDAMYWYRQDPGQGLRLIYYSQIVNDFQKGDIAEGYSVSREKKESFPLTVTSAQKNPTAFYLCASSIDGTDYNEQFFGPGTRLTVL.

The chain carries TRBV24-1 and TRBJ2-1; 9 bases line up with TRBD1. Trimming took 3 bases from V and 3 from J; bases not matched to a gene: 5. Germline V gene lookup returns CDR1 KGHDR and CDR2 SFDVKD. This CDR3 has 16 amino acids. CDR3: CATSDPTGGDYNEQFF. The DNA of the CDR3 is TGTGCCACCAGTGATCCCACAGGGGGCGACTACAATGAGCAGTTCTTC.

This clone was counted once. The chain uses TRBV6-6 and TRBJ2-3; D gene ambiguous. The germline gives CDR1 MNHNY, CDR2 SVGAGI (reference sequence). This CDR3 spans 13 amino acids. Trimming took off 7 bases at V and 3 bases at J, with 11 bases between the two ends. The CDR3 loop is CASTDSGTDTQYF. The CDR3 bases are TGTGCCAGCACCGACTCGGGTACAGATACGCAGTATTTT.

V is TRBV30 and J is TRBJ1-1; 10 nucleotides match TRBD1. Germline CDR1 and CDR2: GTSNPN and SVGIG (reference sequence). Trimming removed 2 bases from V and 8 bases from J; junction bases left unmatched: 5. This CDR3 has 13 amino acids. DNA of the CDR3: TGTGCCTGGAGTACGGGACAGGGGATAGAAGCTTTCTTT. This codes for CAWSTGQGIEAFF. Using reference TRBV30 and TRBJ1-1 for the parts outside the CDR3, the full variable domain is SQTIHQWPATLVQPVGSPLSLECTVEGTSNPNLYWYRQAAGRGLQLLFYSVGIGQISSEVPQNLSASRPQDRQFILSSKKLLLSDSGFYLCAWSTGQGIEAFFGQGTRLTVV.

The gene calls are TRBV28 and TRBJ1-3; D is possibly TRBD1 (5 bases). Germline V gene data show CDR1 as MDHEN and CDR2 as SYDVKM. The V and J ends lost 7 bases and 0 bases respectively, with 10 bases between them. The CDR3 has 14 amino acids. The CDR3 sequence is CASKGFSSGNTIYF. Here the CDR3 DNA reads TGTGCCAGCAAGGGGTTCAGCTCTGGAAACACCATATATTTT.

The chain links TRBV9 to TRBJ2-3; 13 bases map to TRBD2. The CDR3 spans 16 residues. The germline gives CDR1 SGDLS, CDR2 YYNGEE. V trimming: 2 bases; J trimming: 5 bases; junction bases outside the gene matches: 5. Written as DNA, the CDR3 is TGTGCCAGCAGCGTCGGACTAGCGGGAGCGGTAGATACGCAGTATTTT. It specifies CASSVGLAGAVDTQYF.

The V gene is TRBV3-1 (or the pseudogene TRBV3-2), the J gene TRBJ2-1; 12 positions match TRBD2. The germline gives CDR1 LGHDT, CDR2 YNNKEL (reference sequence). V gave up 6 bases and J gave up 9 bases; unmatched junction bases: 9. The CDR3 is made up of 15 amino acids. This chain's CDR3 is CASSPTSGGRFEQFF. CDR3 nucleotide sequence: TGTGCCAGCAGTCCGACTAGCGGGGGTCGGTTTGAGCAGTTCTTC.

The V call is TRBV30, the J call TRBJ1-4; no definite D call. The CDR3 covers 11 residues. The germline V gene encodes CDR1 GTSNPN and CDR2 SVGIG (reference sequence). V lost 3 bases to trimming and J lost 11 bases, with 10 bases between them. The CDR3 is CAWRRGGKLFF. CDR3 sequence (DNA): TGTGCCTGGAGAAGAGGAGGGAAACTGTTTTTT.

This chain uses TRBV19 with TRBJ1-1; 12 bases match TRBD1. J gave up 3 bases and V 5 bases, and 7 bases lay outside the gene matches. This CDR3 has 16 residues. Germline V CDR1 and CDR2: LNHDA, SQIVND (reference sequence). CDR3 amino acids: CASSRGQGASYTEAFF. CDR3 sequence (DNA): TGTGCCAGTAGTCGGGGACAGGGGGCGTCGTACACTGAAGCTTTCTTT.

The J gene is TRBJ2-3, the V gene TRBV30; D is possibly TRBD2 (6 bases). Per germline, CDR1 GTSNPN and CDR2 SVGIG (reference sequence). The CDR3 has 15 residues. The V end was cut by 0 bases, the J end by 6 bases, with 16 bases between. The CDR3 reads CAWSVGGRGWDTQYF. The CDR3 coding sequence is TGTGCCTGGAGTGTTGGAGGACGGGGGTGGGATACGCAGTATTTT.

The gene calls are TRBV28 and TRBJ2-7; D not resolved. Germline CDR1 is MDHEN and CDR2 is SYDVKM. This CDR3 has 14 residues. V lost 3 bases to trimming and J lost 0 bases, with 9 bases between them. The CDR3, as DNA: TGTGCCAGCAGTTTCCGCGGATTCTCCTACGAGCAGTACTTC. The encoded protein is CASSFRGFSYEQYF.

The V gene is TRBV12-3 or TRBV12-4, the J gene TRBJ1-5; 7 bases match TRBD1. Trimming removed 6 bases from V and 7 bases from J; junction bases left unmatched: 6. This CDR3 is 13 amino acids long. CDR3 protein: CASRDRTGQPQHF. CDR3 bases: TGTGCCAGCAGGGACAGGACGGGGCAGCCCCAGCATTTT.

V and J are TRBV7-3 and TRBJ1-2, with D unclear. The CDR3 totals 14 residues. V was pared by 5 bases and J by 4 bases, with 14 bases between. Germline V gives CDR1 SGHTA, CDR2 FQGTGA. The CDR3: CASSEDGQLYGYTF. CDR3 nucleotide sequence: TGTGCCAGCAGCGAGGATGGCCAACTCTATGGCTACACCTTC.

The CDR3 DNA reads as TGTGCCAGTAGTAGTACAGGGCTAAATCAGCCCCAGCATTTT. This gives the protein CASSSTGLNQPQHF. The chain recombines TRBV19 with TRBJ1-5; the D gene is possibly TRBD1 (6 bases). CDR3 length: 14 amino acids. Germline assignment: CDR1 LNHDA and CDR2 SQIVND (reference sequence). V lost 4 bases to trimming and J lost 4 bases, with 11 bases between them.

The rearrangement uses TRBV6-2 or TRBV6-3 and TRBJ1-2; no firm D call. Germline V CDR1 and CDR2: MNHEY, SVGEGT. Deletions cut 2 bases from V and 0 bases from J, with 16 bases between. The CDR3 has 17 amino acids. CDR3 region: CASSYRGFSVANYGYTF. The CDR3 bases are TGTGCCAGCAGTTACCGAGGATTCTCGGTAGCTAACTATGGCTACACCTTC.

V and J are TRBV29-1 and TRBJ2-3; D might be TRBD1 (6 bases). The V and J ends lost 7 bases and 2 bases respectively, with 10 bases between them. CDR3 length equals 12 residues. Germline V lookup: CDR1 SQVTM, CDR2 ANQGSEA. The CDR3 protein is CSARQATDTQYF. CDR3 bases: TGCAGCGCCCGACAGGCCACAGATACGCAGTATTTT.

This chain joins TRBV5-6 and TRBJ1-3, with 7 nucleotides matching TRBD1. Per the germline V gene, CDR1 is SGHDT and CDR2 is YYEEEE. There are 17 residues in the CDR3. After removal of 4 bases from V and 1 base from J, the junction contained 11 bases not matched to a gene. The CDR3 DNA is TGTGCCAGCAGCGCCCTGGACAGGCGGATTTCTGGAAACACCATATATTTT. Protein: CASSALDRRISGNTIYF.

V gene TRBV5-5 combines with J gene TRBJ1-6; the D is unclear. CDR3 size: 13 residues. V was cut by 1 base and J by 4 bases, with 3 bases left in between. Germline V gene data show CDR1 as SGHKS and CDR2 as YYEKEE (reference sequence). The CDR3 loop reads CASSLQYNSPLHF. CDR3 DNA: TGTGCCAGCAGCTTGCAGTATAATTCACCCCTCCACTTT.

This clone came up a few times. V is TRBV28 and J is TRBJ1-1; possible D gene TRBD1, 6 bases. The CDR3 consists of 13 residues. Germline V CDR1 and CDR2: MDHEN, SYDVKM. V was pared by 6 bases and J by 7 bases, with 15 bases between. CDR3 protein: CASRRTGLVEAFF. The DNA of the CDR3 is TGTGCCAGCAGACGCACAGGGCTTGTTGAAGCTTTCTTT.

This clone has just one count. The CDR3 region has the DNA TGTGCCAGCAGCGTAGTTTCGACAGGGATCGGGGAGCTGTTTTTT. Translation: CASSVVSTGIGELFF. This chain joins TRBV9 and TRBJ2-2, with 7 bases aligning to TRBD1. CDR1 SGDLS and CDR2 YYNGEE come from the germline V gene. With V trimmed by 0 bases and J by 7 bases, 6 bases remained unmatched. There are 15 residues in the CDR3.

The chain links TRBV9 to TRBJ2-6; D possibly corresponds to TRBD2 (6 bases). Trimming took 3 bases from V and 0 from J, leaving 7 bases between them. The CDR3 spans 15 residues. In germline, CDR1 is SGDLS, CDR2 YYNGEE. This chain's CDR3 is CASSAGLSGANVLTF. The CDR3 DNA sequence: TGTGCCAGCAGCGCGGGACTCTCTGGGGCCAACGTCCTGACTTTC.